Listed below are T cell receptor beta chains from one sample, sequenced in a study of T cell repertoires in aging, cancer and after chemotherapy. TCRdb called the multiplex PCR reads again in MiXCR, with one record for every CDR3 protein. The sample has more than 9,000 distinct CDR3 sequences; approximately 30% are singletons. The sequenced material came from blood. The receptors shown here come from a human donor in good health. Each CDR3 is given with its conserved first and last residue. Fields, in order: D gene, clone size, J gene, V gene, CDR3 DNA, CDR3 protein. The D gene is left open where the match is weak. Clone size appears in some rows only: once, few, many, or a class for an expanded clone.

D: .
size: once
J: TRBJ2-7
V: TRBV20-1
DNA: TGCAGTGCTAGACGGGCCGGCCCCTACGAGCAGTACTTC
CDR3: CSARRAGPYEQYF

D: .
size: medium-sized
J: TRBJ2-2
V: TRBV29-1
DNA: TGCAGCGTTGCCAGGGAATTGACCGGGGAGCTGTTTTTT
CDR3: CSVARELTGELFF

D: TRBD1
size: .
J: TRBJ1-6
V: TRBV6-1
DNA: TGTGCCAGCAGCCACGGGACAGATAATTCACCCCTCCACTTT
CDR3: CASSHGTDNSPLHF

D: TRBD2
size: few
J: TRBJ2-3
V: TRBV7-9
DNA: TGTGCCAGCAGCTTTCCCGGGACTAGCGGGAGGGATGAGGGCCCAGATACGCAGTATTTT
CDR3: CASSFPGTSGRDEGPDTQYF

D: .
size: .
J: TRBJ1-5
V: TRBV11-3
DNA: TGTGCCAGCAGCCCCGGAGCTAATCAGCCCCAGCATTTT
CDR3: CASSPGANQPQHF

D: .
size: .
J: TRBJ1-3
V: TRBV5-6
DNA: TGCGCCAGCAGCTTGGAGGCAGAAAACACCATATATTTT
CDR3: CASSLEAENTIYF

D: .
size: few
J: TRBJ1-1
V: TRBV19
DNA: TGTGCCAGTAGTATGTGGGTCGTGGCTTTCTTT
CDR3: CASSMWVVAFF

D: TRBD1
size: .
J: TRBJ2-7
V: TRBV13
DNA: TGTGCCAGCAGTCCGGCCCCCGGGACAGGGCTACTTGAGCAGTACTTC
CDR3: CASSPAPGTGLLEQYF

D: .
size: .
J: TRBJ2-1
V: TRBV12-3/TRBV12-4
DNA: TGTGCCAGCAGTGCTGAAAGGGATGAGCAGTTCTTC
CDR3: CASSAERDEQFF

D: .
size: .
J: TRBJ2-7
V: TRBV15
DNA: TGTGCCACCAGCAGAGATAATATGGGTACCTACGAGCAGTACTTC
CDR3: CATSRDNMGTYEQYF

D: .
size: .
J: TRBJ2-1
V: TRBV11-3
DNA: TGTGCCAGCAGAAAGCCGGGACTTTCTTCGGATGAGCAGTTCTTC
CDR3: CASRKPGLSSDEQFF

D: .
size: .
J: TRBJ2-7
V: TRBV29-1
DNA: TGCAGCGTTGAAAGGGGTACCACTACACAGCAGTACTTC
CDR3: CSVERGTTTQQYF

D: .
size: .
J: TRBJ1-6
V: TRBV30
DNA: TGTGCCTGGACCCAGGGGAGTGGTTCACCCCTCCACTTT
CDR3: CAWTQGSGSPLHF

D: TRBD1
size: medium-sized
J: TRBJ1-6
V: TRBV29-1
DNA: TGCAGCGTCGGACAGGGGGGTAATTCACCCCTCCACTTT
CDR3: CSVGQGGNSPLHF

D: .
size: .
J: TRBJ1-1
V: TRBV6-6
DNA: TGTGCCAGCAATCGGGCAGGGAACACTGAAGCTTTCTTT
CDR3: CASNRAGNTEAFF

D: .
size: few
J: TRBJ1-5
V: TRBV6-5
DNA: TGTGCCAGCAGTTACAAGGAGGAGGGCAATCAGCCCCAGCATTTT
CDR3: CASSYKEEGNQPQHF

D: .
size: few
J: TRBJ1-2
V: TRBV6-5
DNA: TGTGCCAGCAGTGTATATGCTAACTATGGCTACACCTTC
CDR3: CASSVYANYGYTF

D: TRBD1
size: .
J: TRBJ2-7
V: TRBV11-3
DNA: TGTGCCAGCAGCTCGGGAGACAGGGGGCTTTCCTACGAGCAGTACTTC
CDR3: CASSSGDRGLSYEQYF

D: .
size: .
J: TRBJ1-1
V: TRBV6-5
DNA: TGTGCCAGCAGTGAAGCAGCGCGGCTCATGAACACTGAAGCTTTCTTT
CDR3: CASSEAARLMNTEAFF

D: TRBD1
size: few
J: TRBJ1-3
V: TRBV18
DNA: TGTGCCAGCTCACCGACGGGACAGGGGGCGTCTGGAAACACCATATATTTT
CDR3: CASSPTGQGASGNTIYF

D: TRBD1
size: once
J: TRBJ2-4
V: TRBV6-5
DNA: TGTGCCAGCAGGGGGGACAGCCCCAAGATTCAGTACTTC
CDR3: CASRGDSPKIQYF

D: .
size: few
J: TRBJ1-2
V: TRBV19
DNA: TGTGCCAGTACCTCGACTGGGGCAGGGGACTATGGCTACACCTTC
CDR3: CASTSTGAGDYGYTF

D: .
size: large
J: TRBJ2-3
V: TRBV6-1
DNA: TGTGCCAGCAGTGAAGCCCCAGGGGGGTCCACAGATACGCAGTATTTT
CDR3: CASSEAPGGSTDTQYF

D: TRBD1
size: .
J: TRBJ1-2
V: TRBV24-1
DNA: TGTGCCACCAGTGACCCTGGACAGGGGATTGGCTACACCTTC
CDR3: CATSDPGQGIGYTF

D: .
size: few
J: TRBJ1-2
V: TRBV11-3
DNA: TGTGCCAGCCTTAGGGGGGGGCCGAGGTATGGCTACACCTTC
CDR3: CASLRGGPRYGYTF

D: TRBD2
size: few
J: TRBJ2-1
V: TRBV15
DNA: TGTGCCACCAGCAGAGATCTGGGGAGCGGGAGGTCCCATGAGCAGTTCTTC
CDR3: CATSRDLGSGRSHEQFF

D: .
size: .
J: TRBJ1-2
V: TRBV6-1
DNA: TGTGCCAGCAGAGCTCCAGGGTACTATGGCTACACCTTC
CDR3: CASRAPGYYGYTF

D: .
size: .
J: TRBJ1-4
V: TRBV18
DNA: TGTGCCACCACAGAAGGGTATGAAAAACTGTTTTTT
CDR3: CATTEGYEKLFF

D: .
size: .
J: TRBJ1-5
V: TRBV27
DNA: TGTGCCAGCAGTTCGGCAGGGGAGAATCAGCCCCAGCATTTT
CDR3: CASSSAGENQPQHF

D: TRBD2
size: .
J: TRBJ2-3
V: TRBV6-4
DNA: TGTGCCAGCAGCAGACTAGCGGGGAAGGCAGATACGCAGTATTTT
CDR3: CASSRLAGKADTQYF

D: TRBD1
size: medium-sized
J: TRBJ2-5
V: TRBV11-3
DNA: TGTGCCAGCAGCCCGGGCAGGGGGAATGAGGAGACCCAGTACTTC
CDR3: CASSPGRGNEETQYF

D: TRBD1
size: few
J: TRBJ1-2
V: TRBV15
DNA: TGTGCCACCGGGACCCACGGGACAGGGGGCTACACCTTC
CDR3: CATGTHGTGGYTF

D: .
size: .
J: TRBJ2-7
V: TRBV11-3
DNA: TGTGCCAGCAGCAAACAGGAATACTCCTACGAGCAGTACTTC
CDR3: CASSKQEYSYEQYF

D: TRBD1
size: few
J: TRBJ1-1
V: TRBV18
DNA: TGTGCCAGCTCAAGGGACAGGACTGAAGCTTTCTTT
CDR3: CASSRDRTEAFF

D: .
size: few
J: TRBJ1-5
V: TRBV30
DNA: TGTGCCTGGACCCAAGGACTTTTCAATCAGCCCCAGCATTTT
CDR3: CAWTQGLFNQPQHF

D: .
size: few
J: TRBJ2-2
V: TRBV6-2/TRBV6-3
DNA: TGTGCCAGCAGTTACCTCAGGGAAACCGGGGAGCTGTTTTTT
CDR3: CASSYLRETGELFF

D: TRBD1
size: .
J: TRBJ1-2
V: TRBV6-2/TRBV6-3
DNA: TGTGCCAGCAGTTACGGTGGACAGGGGTATGGCTACACCTTC
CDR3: CASSYGGQGYGYTF

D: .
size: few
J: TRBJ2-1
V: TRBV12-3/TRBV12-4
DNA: TGTGCCAGCAGTTTAATGGGGTCCTCCTACAATGAGCAGTTCTTC
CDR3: CASSLMGSSYNEQFF

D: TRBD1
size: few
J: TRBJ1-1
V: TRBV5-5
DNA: TGTGCCAGCAGCGTGACCGGGACAGTCAATGAAGCTTTCTTT
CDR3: CASSVTGTVNEAFF

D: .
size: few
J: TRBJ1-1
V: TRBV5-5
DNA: TGTGCCAGCAGCTTGGTCCCCGGGGACGGGAGGGAAGCTTTCTTT
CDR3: CASSLVPGDGREAFF

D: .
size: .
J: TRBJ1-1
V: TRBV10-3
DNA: TGTGCCATCAGTGAGGACACAGGGAACACTGAAGCTTTCTTT
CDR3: CAISEDTGNTEAFF

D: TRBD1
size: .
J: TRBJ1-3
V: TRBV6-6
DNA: TGTGCCAGCAGTGAAACAGGGGGCGCGGGAAACACCATATATTTT
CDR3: CASSETGGAGNTIYF

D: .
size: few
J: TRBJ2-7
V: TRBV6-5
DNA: TGTGCCAGCAGCCGACGGGTAAAATCCTACGAGCAGTACTTC
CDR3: CASSRRVKSYEQYF

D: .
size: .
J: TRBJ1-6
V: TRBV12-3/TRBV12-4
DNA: TGTGCCAGCAGTACCGGGACAAGGGGTAGTTCACCCCTCCACTTT
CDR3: CASSTGTRGSSPLHF

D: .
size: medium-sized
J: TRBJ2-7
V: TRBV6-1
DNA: TGTGCCAGCAGTGAACAGGGCATTGTGTACGAGCAGTACTTC
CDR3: CASSEQGIVYEQYF

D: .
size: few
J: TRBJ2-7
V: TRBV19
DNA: TGTGCCAGTAGTCCCGCTTCAGGGGACGAGCAGTACTTC
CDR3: CASSPASGDEQYF

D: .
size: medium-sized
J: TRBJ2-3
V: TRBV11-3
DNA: TGTGCCAGCAGCTTTAGGTGGGGCCCAGATACGCAGTATTTT
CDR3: CASSFRWGPDTQYF

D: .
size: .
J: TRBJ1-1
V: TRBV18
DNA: TGTGCCAGCTCACTAGGGGTAGGGAACACTGAAGCTTTCTTT
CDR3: CASSLGVGNTEAFF

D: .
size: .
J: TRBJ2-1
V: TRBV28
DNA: TGTGCCAGCACCTCAAACCAGGGGTCCGCCTACAATGAGCAGTTCTTC
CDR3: CASTSNQGSAYNEQFF

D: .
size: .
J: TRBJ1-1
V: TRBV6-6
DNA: TGTGCCAGCAGCCAGATCCCCGGCGCCGGAGGAAACACTGAAGCTTTCTTT
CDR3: CASSQIPGAGGNTEAFF

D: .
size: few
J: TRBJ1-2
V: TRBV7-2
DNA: TGTGCCAGCAGCTTAGCTGTGCCTTATGGCTACACCTTC
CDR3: CASSLAVPYGYTF

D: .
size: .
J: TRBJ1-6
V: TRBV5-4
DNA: TGTGCCAGCAGCTTGCAACCGGGGGGTGATTCACCCCTCCACTTT
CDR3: CASSLQPGGDSPLHF

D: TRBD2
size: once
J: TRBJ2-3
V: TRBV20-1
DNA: TGCAGTGCAAAAGTAGCGGGTCTGACAGATACGCAGTATTTT
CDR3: CSAKVAGLTDTQYF

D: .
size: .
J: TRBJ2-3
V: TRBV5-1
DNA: TGTGCCAGCAGCTTGTTCCCCGGGACTGTGCAGTATTTT
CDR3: CASSLFPGTVQYF